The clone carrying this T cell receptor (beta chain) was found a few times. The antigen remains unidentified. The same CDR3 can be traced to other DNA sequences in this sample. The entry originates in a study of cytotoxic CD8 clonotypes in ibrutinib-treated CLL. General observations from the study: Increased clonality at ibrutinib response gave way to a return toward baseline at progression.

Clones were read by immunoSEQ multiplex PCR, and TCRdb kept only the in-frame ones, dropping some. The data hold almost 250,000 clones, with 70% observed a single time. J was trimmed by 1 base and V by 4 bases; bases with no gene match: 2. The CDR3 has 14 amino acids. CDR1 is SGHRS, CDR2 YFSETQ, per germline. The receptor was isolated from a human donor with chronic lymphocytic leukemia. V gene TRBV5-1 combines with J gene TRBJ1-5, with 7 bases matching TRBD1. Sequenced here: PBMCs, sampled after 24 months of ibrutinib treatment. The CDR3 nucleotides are TGCGCCAGCAGCCCGGGACAGAGCAATCAGCCCCAGCATTTT. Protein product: CASSPGQSNQPQHF.